A selection of T cell receptor beta chains follows, all from one sample in a study of vaccination and CD4 T cells after COVID-19. TCRdb re-derived calls from the PCR reads in MiXCR, one entry per CDR3 protein. The sample includes approximately 5,100 distinct CDR3 sequences, under 80% of them seen just once. No antigens are known for them. Sequenced material: CD4+ T cells from blood, cultured in vitro. Receptors originate from a human donor who had recovered from COVID-19. Each CDR3 is given with its conserved first and last residue. Fields, in order: CDR3 length, J gene, V gene, D gene, CDR3 DNA, CDR3 protein. D genes are given only for firm matches.

12 TRBJ2-7 TRBV10-3 NA TGTGCCATCAGTTCGTCAGGCTACGAGCAGTACTTC CAISSSGYEQYF
15 TRBJ1-2 TRBV2 NA TGTGCCAGCAGGAGACAGGCCCTTTTGGGTAATGGCTACACCTTC CASRRQALLGNGYTF
13 TRBJ2-5 TRBV20-1 NA TGCAGTGCTGCCAGACAGGATCAGGGGACCCAGTACTTC CSAARQDQGTQYF
15 TRBJ2-5 TRBV7-9 TRBD2 TGTGCCAGCAGCCGAGGACTAGCGGGAGCAGAGACCCAGTACTTC CASSRGLAGAETQYF
13 TRBJ2-3 TRBV24-1 NA TGTGCCACCGGGACACCTGCTTTGGATACGCAGTATTTT CATGTPALDTQYF
13 TRBJ1-2 TRBV6-1 NA TGTGCCAGCAGACTGAGCGGTAGCTATGGCTACACCTTC CASRLSGSYGYTF
14 TRBJ2-5 TRBV5-1 NA TGCGCCAGCAGCTCGGAAGGGGCCCAAGAGACCCAGTACTTC CASSSEGAQETQYF
16 TRBJ1-2 TRBV20-1 TRBD1 TGCAGTGCTACCTACGGGACAGGAAATTCTAACTATGGCTACACCTTC CSATYGTGNSNYGYTF
15 TRBJ1-2 TRBV30 NA TGTGCCTGGAGCACGCCGAGGATACTTAACTATGGCTACACCTTC CAWSTPRILNYGYTF
16 TRBJ2-3 TRBV6-5 NA TGTGCCAGCAGTTACTCGAACCAGCAAAGCACAGATACGCAGTATTTT CASSYSNQQSTDTQYF
14 TRBJ2-2 TRBV20-1 NA TGCAGTGCTAGTAGTCTTGTGAACACCGGGGAGCTGTTTTTT CSASSLVNTGELFF
12 TRBJ1-2 TRBV27 NA TGTGCCAGCAGTCGGGGAGGGTATGGCTACACCTTC CASSRGGYGYTF
17 TRBJ1-2 TRBV6-1 NA TGTGCCAGCAGTGAAGGCTTAGGCCGCGAAGGCCACTATGGCTACACCTTC CASSEGLGREGHYGYTF